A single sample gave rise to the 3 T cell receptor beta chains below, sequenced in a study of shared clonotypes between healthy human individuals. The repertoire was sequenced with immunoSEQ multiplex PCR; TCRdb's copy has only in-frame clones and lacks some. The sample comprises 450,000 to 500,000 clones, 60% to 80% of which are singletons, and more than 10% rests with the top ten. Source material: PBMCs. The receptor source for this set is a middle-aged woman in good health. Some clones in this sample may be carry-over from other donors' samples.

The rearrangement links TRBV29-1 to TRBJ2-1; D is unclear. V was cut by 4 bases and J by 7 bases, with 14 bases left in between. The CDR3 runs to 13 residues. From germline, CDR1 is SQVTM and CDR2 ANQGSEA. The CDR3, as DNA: TGCAGCGTTGTCGGATGGATTAGGAATGAGCAGTTCTTC. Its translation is CSVVGWIRNEQFF.

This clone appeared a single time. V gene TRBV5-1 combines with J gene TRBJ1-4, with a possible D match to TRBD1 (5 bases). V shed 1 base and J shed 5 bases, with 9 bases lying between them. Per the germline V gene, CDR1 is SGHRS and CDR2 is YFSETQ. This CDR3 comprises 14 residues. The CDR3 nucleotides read TGCGCCAGCAGCTTGATAGGGGACAATGAAAAACTGTTTTTT. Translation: CASSLIGDNEKLFF.

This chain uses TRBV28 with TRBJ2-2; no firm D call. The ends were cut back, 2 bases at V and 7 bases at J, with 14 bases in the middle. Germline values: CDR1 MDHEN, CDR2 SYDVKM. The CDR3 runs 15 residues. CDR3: CASSLALGIGGELFF. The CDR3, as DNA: TGTGCCAGCAGTTTAGCTCTGGGTATTGGCGGGGAGCTGTTTTTT. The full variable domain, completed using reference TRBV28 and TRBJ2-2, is DVKVTQSSRYLVKRTGEKVFLECVQDMDHENMFWYRQDPGLGLRLIYFSYDVKMKEKGDIPEGYSVSREKKERFSLILESASTNQTSMYLCASSLALGIGGELFFGEGSRLTVL.